This TCR beta chain was obtained from a study of neoadjuvant anti-PD-1 for oral cavity cancer. About this clone itself: The antigen remains unidentified.

Indicated time point: after neoadjuvant nivolumab, at surgical resection. CDR3 length: 14 residues. The V and J ends lost 5 bases and 9 bases respectively, with 14 bases between them. The germline CDR1 and CDR2 sequences are WNHNN and SYGVQD (reference sequence). Measured with immunoSEQ multiplex PCR; TCRdb has only the in-frame clones, and not every one. The table includes about 42,000 clones, approximately 80% detected once. Points from the study as a whole: With three patients per group, TCR findings need larger cohorts.

This TCR was recovered from a person aged 35 to 85 with oral cavity squamous cell carcinoma. Sequenced material: PBMCs, taken after nivolumab (anti-PD-1) treatment. The V call is TRBV10-1, the J call TRBJ1-6, with D possibly matching TRBD1 (6 bases). CDR3 in DNA: TGCGCCAGCAGTTTGACAGGCCCTAGTTCACCCCTCCACTTT. Translation: CASSLTGPSSPLHF.